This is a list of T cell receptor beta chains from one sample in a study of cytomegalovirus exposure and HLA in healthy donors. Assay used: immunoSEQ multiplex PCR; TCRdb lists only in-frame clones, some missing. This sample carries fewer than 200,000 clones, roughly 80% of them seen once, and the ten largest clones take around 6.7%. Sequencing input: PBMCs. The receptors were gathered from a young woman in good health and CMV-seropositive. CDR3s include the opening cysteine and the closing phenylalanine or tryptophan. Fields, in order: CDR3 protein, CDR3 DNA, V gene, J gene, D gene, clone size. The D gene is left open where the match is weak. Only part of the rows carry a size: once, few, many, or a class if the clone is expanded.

CDR3aa: CSGARGGGETQYF
CDR3nt: TGCAGCGGTGCTAGGGGGGGTGGAGAGACCCAGTACTTC
v_gene: TRBV29-1
j_gene: TRBJ2-5
d_gene: NA
abundance: NA

CDR3aa: CASSKSQGIHGYTF
CDR3nt: TGTGCCAGCAGTAAATCGCAGGGTATACATGGCTACACCTTC
v_gene: TRBV6-5
j_gene: TRBJ1-2
d_gene: NA
abundance: NA

CDR3aa: CASSLRGGGTEAFF
CDR3nt: TGTGCCAGCAGTTTGAGGGGTGGGGGGACTGAAGCTTTCTTT
v_gene: TRBV27
j_gene: TRBJ1-1
d_gene: NA
abundance: NA

CDR3aa: CSVEDLAGFALGGYTF
CDR3nt: TGCAGCGTTGAAGATCTGGCAGGGTTTGCTCTAGGGGGCTACACCTTC
v_gene: TRBV29-1
j_gene: TRBJ1-2
d_gene: NA
abundance: NA

CDR3aa: CASSSGTGNTGELFF
CDR3nt: TGCGCCAGCAGCTCTGGGACAGGAAACACCGGGGAGCTGTTTTTT
v_gene: TRBV5-1
j_gene: TRBJ2-2
d_gene: TRBD1
abundance: NA

CDR3aa: CASSSAAQGATNEKLFF
CDR3nt: TGTGCCAGCAGCTCCGCCGCACAGGGAGCAACTAATGAAAAACTGTTTTTT
v_gene: TRBV5-6
j_gene: TRBJ1-4
d_gene: NA
abundance: NA

CDR3aa: CASTQVGGASKMAPLHF
CDR3nt: TGCGCCAGCACCCAAGTTGGGGGGGCGAGCAAAATGGCACCCCTCCACTTT
v_gene: TRBV4-1
j_gene: TRBJ1-6
d_gene: NA
abundance: NA

CDR3aa: CASSLVRAHGYTF
CDR3nt: TGTGCCAGCAGCTTAGTCAGGGCCCATGGCTACACCTTC
v_gene: TRBV7-9
j_gene: TRBJ1-2
d_gene: NA
abundance: NA

CDR3aa: CASSSSDTEQYF
CDR3nt: TGTGCCAGCAGCTCCTCGGACACAGAGCAGTACTTC
v_gene: TRBV21-1
j_gene: TRBJ2-7
d_gene: NA
abundance: NA

CDR3aa: CASSLEWTLLYEQYF
CDR3nt: TGTGCCAGCAGCTTGGAGTGGACACTTCTCTACGAGCAGTACTTC
v_gene: TRBV5-5
j_gene: TRBJ2-7
d_gene: NA
abundance: NA

CDR3aa: CASSPQTGGYYGYTF
CDR3nt: TGTGCCAGCAGTCCTCAGACAGGGGGCTACTATGGCTACACCTTC
v_gene: TRBV6-1
j_gene: TRBJ1-2
d_gene: TRBD1
abundance: NA

CDR3aa: CASSILTSGEETQYF
CDR3nt: TGTGCCAGTAGTATTTTGACTAGCGGGGAAGAGACCCAGTACTTC
v_gene: TRBV19
j_gene: TRBJ2-5
d_gene: TRBD2
abundance: NA

CDR3aa: CASSLGGGSTGELFF
CDR3nt: TGCGCCAGCAGCCTTGGAGGAGGATCCACCGGGGAGCTGTTTTTT
v_gene: TRBV5-1
j_gene: TRBJ2-2
d_gene: NA
abundance: NA

CDR3aa: CASSLAVDQPQHF
CDR3nt: TGTGCCAGCAGCTTAGCAGTAGATCAGCCCCAGCATTTT
v_gene: TRBV7-2
j_gene: TRBJ1-5
d_gene: NA
abundance: NA

CDR3aa: CSVEGRMNTEAFF
CDR3nt: TGCAGCGTTGAAGGGCGGATGAACACTGAAGCTTTCTTT
v_gene: TRBV29-1
j_gene: TRBJ1-1
d_gene: NA
abundance: few

CDR3aa: CASSFYRTGFANEQFF
CDR3nt: TGTGCCAGCAGCTTCTACAGGACAGGGTTCGCCAATGAGCAGTTCTTC
v_gene: TRBV7-8
j_gene: TRBJ2-1
d_gene: TRBD1
abundance: NA

CDR3aa: CASSVEGKSGKSFGYTF
CDR3nt: TGTGCCAGCAGCGTAGAGGGAAAGTCGGGGAAAAGTTTTGGCTACACCTTC
v_gene: TRBV9
j_gene: TRBJ1-2
d_gene: NA
abundance: NA

CDR3aa: CASSPDLRGPQHF
CDR3nt: TGTGCCAGTAGTCCGGATCTAAGGGGGCCCCAGCATTTT
v_gene: TRBV19
j_gene: TRBJ1-5
d_gene: NA
abundance: NA

CDR3aa: CASSLSTGLAYEQYF
CDR3nt: TGTGCCAGCAGCTTATCGACAGGCTTGGCCTACGAGCAGTACTTC
v_gene: TRBV7-2
j_gene: TRBJ2-7
d_gene: NA
abundance: NA

CDR3aa: CASTLTGSGNTIYF
CDR3nt: TGTGCCAGCACCCTGACGGGCTCTGGAAACACCATATATTTT
v_gene: TRBV9
j_gene: TRBJ1-3
d_gene: NA
abundance: once

CDR3aa: CASSEPQGRGRPYEQYF
CDR3nt: TGTGCCAGCAGTGAACCCCAGGGGCGGGGGCGTCCGTACGAGCAGTACTTC
v_gene: TRBV2
j_gene: TRBJ2-7
d_gene: NA
abundance: NA

CDR3aa: CASSPAAGGINEQYF
CDR3nt: TGTGCCAGCAGCCCAGCGGCGGGGGGGATAAACGAGCAGTACTTC
v_gene: TRBV7-9
j_gene: TRBJ2-7
d_gene: TRBD2
abundance: NA

CDR3aa: CASSLASGTQETQYF
CDR3nt: TGCGCCAGCAGCTTGGCCTCAGGGACTCAAGAGACCCAGTACTTC
v_gene: TRBV5-1
j_gene: TRBJ2-5
d_gene: NA
abundance: once

CDR3aa: CAISETLASTDTQYF
CDR3nt: TGTGCCATCAGTGAGACATTAGCGAGCACAGATACGCAGTATTTT
v_gene: TRBV10-3
j_gene: TRBJ2-3
d_gene: NA
abundance: NA

CDR3aa: CASSQSIGQGEGEQYF
CDR3nt: TGTGCCAGCAGCCAATCGATTGGACAGGGGGAAGGCGAGCAGTACTTC
v_gene: TRBV16
j_gene: TRBJ2-7
d_gene: TRBD1
abundance: NA

CDR3aa: CASSSWSSGNTIYF
CDR3nt: TGTGCCAGCAGCTCATGGAGCTCTGGAAACACCATATATTTT
v_gene: TRBV9
j_gene: TRBJ1-3
d_gene: NA
abundance: once

CDR3aa: CASSLVSEETQYF
CDR3nt: TGTGCCAGCAGCTTGGTATCAGAAGAGACCCAGTACTTC
v_gene: TRBV5-4
j_gene: TRBJ2-5
d_gene: NA
abundance: NA

CDR3aa: CASSVDRPYNEQFF
CDR3nt: TGTGCCAGCAGCGTGGACAGGCCTTACAATGAGCAGTTCTTC
v_gene: TRBV5-6
j_gene: TRBJ2-1
d_gene: TRBD1
abundance: NA

CDR3aa: CAIMSTANTEAFF
CDR3nt: TGTGCCATCATGAGTACAGCGAACACTGAAGCTTTCTTT
v_gene: TRBV10-3
j_gene: TRBJ1-1
d_gene: NA
abundance: NA

CDR3aa: CASSSYLGELFF
CDR3nt: TGTGCCAGCAGCTCGTATTTAGGGGAGCTGTTTTTT
v_gene: TRBV7-8
j_gene: TRBJ2-2
d_gene: NA
abundance: once

CDR3aa: CASGLEAFTDTQYF
CDR3nt: TGTGCCAGCGGCCTAGAGGCCTTCACAGATACGCAGTATTTT
v_gene: TRBV5-5
j_gene: TRBJ2-3
d_gene: NA
abundance: NA

CDR3aa: CASSTGQGEGEQYF
CDR3nt: TGCGCCAGCAGCACAGGACAGGGGGAAGGGGAGCAGTACTTC
v_gene: TRBV5-1
j_gene: TRBJ2-7
d_gene: TRBD1
abundance: NA

CDR3aa: CASSKGRGGRGGYTF
CDR3nt: TGTGCCAGCAGCAAGGGGCGGGGTGGGAGAGGTGGCTACACCTTC
v_gene: TRBV6-7
j_gene: TRBJ1-2
d_gene: NA
abundance: NA

CDR3aa: CASSWTGPISGANVLTF
CDR3nt: TGTGCCAGCAGCTGGACAGGGCCCATCTCTGGGGCCAACGTCCTGACTTTC
v_gene: TRBV21-1
j_gene: TRBJ2-6
d_gene: NA
abundance: once

CDR3aa: CASSPGLNSPLHF
CDR3nt: TGTGCCAGCAGCCCCGGACTGAATTCACCCCTCCACTTT
v_gene: TRBV11-2
j_gene: TRBJ1-6
d_gene: NA
abundance: once

CDR3aa: CASSQWDRRSGELFF
CDR3nt: TGTGCCAGCAGCCAATGGGACAGGAGGAGCGGGGAGCTGTTTTTT
v_gene: TRBV2
j_gene: TRBJ2-2
d_gene: TRBD1
abundance: NA

CDR3aa: CASNQKQAYEQYF
CDR3nt: TGTGCCAGCAACCAAAAGCAGGCCTACGAGCAGTACTTC
v_gene: TRBV7-8
j_gene: TRBJ2-7
d_gene: NA
abundance: few

CDR3aa: CASSSRQGSTNEKLFF
CDR3nt: TGTGCCAGCAGCTCCCGACAGGGTTCAACTAATGAAAAACTGTTTTTT
v_gene: TRBV7-2
j_gene: TRBJ1-4
d_gene: TRBD1
abundance: NA

CDR3aa: CASSERRISGNTIYF
CDR3nt: TGTGCCAGCAGTGAGCGGAGAATCTCTGGAAACACCATATATTTT
v_gene: TRBV25-1
j_gene: TRBJ1-3
d_gene: NA
abundance: NA

CDR3aa: CASSLGTTGNTIYF
CDR3nt: TGTGCCAGCAGCTTAGGGACTACTGGAAACACCATATATTTT
v_gene: TRBV7-6
j_gene: TRBJ1-3
d_gene: NA
abundance: NA

CDR3aa: CASTPGQYGYTF
CDR3nt: TGTGCCAGCACCCCGGGACAGTATGGCTACACCTTC
v_gene: TRBV5-5
j_gene: TRBJ1-2
d_gene: TRBD1
abundance: few

CDR3aa: CASSPGQGAVYEQYF
CDR3nt: TGCGCCAGCAGCCCCGGACAGGGGGCGGTCTACGAGCAGTACTTC
v_gene: TRBV4-1
j_gene: TRBJ2-7
d_gene: TRBD1
abundance: NA

CDR3aa: CASKNPGQGNSPLHF
CDR3nt: TGTGCCAGTAAAAACCCGGGACAGGGGAACTCACCCCTCCACTTT
v_gene: TRBV19
j_gene: TRBJ1-6
d_gene: TRBD1
abundance: once

CDR3aa: CASSADRGSGGYTF
CDR3nt: TGTGCCAGCAGCGCGGACAGGGGCAGTGGTGGCTACACCTTC
v_gene: TRBV9
j_gene: TRBJ1-2
d_gene: TRBD1
abundance: NA

CDR3aa: CASSALQLAGVNTGELFF
CDR3nt: TGTGCCAGCAGCGCCCTTCAACTAGCGGGGGTGAACACCGGGGAGCTGTTTTTT
v_gene: TRBV11-2
j_gene: TRBJ2-2
d_gene: TRBD2
abundance: NA

CDR3aa: CASSLGPGGGYGYTF
CDR3nt: TGTGCCAGCAGCTTAGGTCCAGGGGGCGGCTATGGCTACACCTTC
v_gene: TRBV13
j_gene: TRBJ1-2
d_gene: TRBD1
abundance: NA

CDR3aa: CASSFSGLYEQYF
CDR3nt: TGTGCCAGCAGCTTCTCGGGGTTGTACGAGCAGTACTTC
v_gene: TRBV11-1
j_gene: TRBJ2-7
d_gene: NA
abundance: NA

CDR3aa: CASSNNRVIYSPLHF
CDR3nt: TGTGCCAGCAGCAATAACAGGGTTATTTATTCACCCCTCCACTTT
v_gene: TRBV5-4
j_gene: TRBJ1-6
d_gene: NA
abundance: NA

CDR3aa: CASSRSQGGALETQYF
CDR3nt: TGTGCCAGCTCACGCAGCCAGGGAGGGGCCCTTGAGACCCAGTACTTC
v_gene: TRBV18
j_gene: TRBJ2-5
d_gene: TRBD2
abundance: NA

CDR3aa: CASRAYSGINYGYTF
CDR3nt: TGTGCCAGCAGAGCTTATTCCGGGATTAACTATGGCTACACCTTC
v_gene: TRBV7-2
j_gene: TRBJ1-2
d_gene: NA
abundance: few